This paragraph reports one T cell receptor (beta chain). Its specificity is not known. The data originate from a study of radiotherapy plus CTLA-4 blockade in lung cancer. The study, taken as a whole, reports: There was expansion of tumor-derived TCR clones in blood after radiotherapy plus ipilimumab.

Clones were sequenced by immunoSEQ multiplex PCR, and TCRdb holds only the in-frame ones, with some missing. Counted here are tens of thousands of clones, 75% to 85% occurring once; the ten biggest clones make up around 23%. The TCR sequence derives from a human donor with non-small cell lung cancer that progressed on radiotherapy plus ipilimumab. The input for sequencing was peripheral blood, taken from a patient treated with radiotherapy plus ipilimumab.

The CDR3 sequence: CASSGTYGIGNQPQHF. Written as DNA, the CDR3 is TGTGCCAGCAGCGGGACATATGGCATCGGGAATCAGCCCCAGCATTTT. This chain joins TRBV2 and TRBJ1-5; D might be TRBD1 (6 bases). The CDR3 has 16 amino acids. Germline V gives CDR1 SNHLY, CDR2 FYNNEI. Deletions cut 6 bases from V and 4 bases from J, with 19 bases between.